This entry describes one T cell receptor (beta chain). As yet, its antigen is unknown. The data were obtained in a study of cytomegalovirus exposure and HLA in healthy donors. PCR amplification relied on 60 Vbeta primers (plus 13 Jbeta primers). In the authors' methods: As a later analysis found, there were 78 million or so unique TCR beta chains, of which some 10 million were shared. Libraries were prepared by immunoSEQ multiplex PCR; TCRdb keeps only in-frame clonotypes and omits some of them. For V, J and clone size, that table is used; D and trimming come from the DNA. In the table there are about 200,000 clones, around 79% of which are singletons. Study-wide results and caveats: In a later analysis, HLA-associated TCR beta chains were more clonally expanded than equally common others. TCR beta V- and J-gene trimming, according to a later analysis, was linked to a missense DCLRE1C variant.

V shed 1 base and J 1 base; nucleotides not matched to a gene: 2. The CDR3 consists of 16 residues. Germline lookup yields CDR1 SGHTA and CDR2 FQGTGA. This receptor was taken from a male donor in good health and CMV-seropositive. The sample taken for sequencing was PBMCs. The chain links TRBV7-3 to TRBJ2-1; 9 nucleotides agree with TRBD1. The CDR3 here is CASSLNGQGSYNEQFF. Here the CDR3 DNA reads TGTGCCAGCAGCTTAAATGGACAGGGGTCCTACAATGAGCAGTTCTTC.